This T cell receptor (beta chain) was recorded in a study of T-cell memory formation after mild COVID-19. V was cut by 1 base and J by 3 bases, with 7 bases left in between. The length of the CDR3 is 14 residues. Germline CDR1 reads SEHNR; CDR2 reads FQNEAQ (reference sequence). A single record per CDR3 protein comes from TCRdb applying MiXCR to the 5' RACE reads. The table lists about 57,000 distinct CDR3 sequences, 12% of them singletons, with about 22% in the top ten. This clonotype occurred many times. Its target is unknown. Study-level results: Pre-infection memory harbored some responding clones, suggesting cross-reactive memory joined. Mostly located in CM and EM were contracting CD4+ clones, with contracting CD8+ clones located in EMRA.

This receptor was taken from a man between 18 and 29 years old who had mild COVID-19 (a few samples of this study predate the infection). Cell type and time point are not known. This sequence joins TRBV7-9 and TRBJ1-5; D is perhaps TRBD1 (5 bases). The sample comprised PBMCs or a T cell subset sorted from them (not recorded which). The CDR3 DNA reads as TGTGCCAGCAGCTTAGAGGACACCAATCAGCCCCAGCATTTT. Protein: CASSLEDTNQPQHF.